The present T cell receptor (beta chain) was sequenced within a study of blood T cell repertoires in COVID-19 (TCRdb year 2020). As for the study more broadly: Samples covering the acute and convalescent phases of COVID-19 were provided by collaborators in the United States, Italy and Spain. The material from the prospective study consisted of cDNA or gDNA derived from T cells, B-cell-depleted T cells, or PBMCs. The dataset comprised deeply sampled blood TCRbeta repertoires from subjects exposed to, actively infected with, or recovered from COVID-19. The repertoires were released in a freely available public database meant as a resource for research on the immune response to SARS-CoV-2. The samples were drawn from two sources: the first 160 participants of the ongoing ImmuneRACE study, and over 1,000 subjects contributed by 6 global collaborators. Sample metadata almost always included a de-identified subject ID, COVID-19 status, age in years and sex. Where HLA class I and class II types were available, the types were taken from metadata supplied by the sample provider, not from assay-based typing.

A second Seattle source provided samples from volunteer blood donors who had recovered from COVID-19. The collaborating institutions used their own protocols to collect whole blood in K2EDTA tubes. For TCRbeta analysis, collaborator samples were shipped as frozen whole blood, as isolated PBMCs, or as DNA extracted from either sample type. General conclusions and limits of the study: The amount of clinical and demographic metadata varied by source and participant and was provided uncurated.

The trim is 5 bases for V and 7 bases for J, with a gap of 11 bases between the germline ends. Looking up the germline V gene yields CDR1 SGHTA and CDR2 FQGNSA. The CDR3 starts with the cysteine, ends with the phenylalanine, and has 12 residues. Solely the CDR3 DNA is kept, with 36 bases framed from the first base. As for this clone: Its antigen remains undetermined. Nothing much larger sits one base from this clone, and base qualities are not available.

TCRbeta CDR3 regions were amplified from genomic DNA by means of the immunoSEQ Assay, a bias-controlled multiplex PCR. Per the source publication's procedure: Nucleated cell counts per sample were estimated from amplification of reference gene primers within the assay. To quantify the absolute abundance of each unique TCRbeta CDR3 rearrangement, sequence reads were collapsed and filtered. For each sample, productive Simpson clonality was calculated by taking the square root of Simpson's diversity index across productive rearrangements. Held by TCRdb, this immuneACCESS table contains in-frame sequences only and omits some clones. Under half of the omission traces to an unresolved V gene where checked; the cause of the rest is unknown. D and trimming come from the DNA, and the V and J calls and clone size come from that table. Present in this sample are a few hundred thousand clones, roughly nine tenths of which were seen just once. The ten largest clonotypes hold approximately 4.6% of the sample.

Sequencing used peripheral blood. This receptor was identified in a woman in her thirties or forties who had recovered from COVID-19. Recombination joined TRBV7-2 with TRBJ1-2, with no reliable assignment of the D segment. The CDR3 loop reads CASSPPGAGYTF. The sequence in DNA is TGTGCCAGCAGCCCTCCTGGAGCTGGCTACACCTTC. Supplemented by the reference TRBV7-2 and TRBJ1-2 proteins around the CDR3, the complete variable domain is GAGVSQSPSNKVTEKGKDVELRCDPISGHTALYWYRQSLGQGLEFLIYFQGNSAPDKSGLPSDRFSAERTGGSVSTLTIQRTQQEDSAVYLCASSPPGAGYTFGSGTRLTVV.